One and the same sample provided the 13 T cell receptor beta chains below, sequenced in a study of T-cell memory formation after mild COVID-19 (dated by TCRdb to 2020 to 2022). The receptor library was made with 5' RACE. The sequencer listed for this sample is Illumina NovaSeq 6000. TCRdb trimmed the raw reads at Q25, called clones with MiXCR and kept productive beta chains. Under each unique CDR3 protein, matching rows form one entry showing the most common genes and DNA. In all, the sample holds almost 350,000 distinct CDR3 sequences, and around a fifth of those were seen once. The top ten clonotypes cover about 21% of the sample. The specimen sequenced was PBMCs or a T cell subset sorted from them (not recorded which). These receptors came from a man aged 18-30 years who had mild COVID-19 (a few samples of this study predate the infection). The sample titles of this study are shuffled in the database, so cell type and time point are left out; the donor was told from shared clones.

This sequence joins TRBV12-3 or TRBV12-4 and TRBJ2-7, with unresolved D. The CDR3 is 15 amino acids. Trimming removed 3 bases at V and 2 bases at J, with 14 bases between. CDR3 coding DNA: TGTGCCAGCAGTTTGCGAGCTACCTACGCCTACGAGCAGTACTTC. Translating it yields CASSLRATYAYEQYF.

The J gene is TRBJ2-3, the V gene TRBV5-1; no reliable D call. Germline assignment: CDR1 SGHRS and CDR2 YFSETQ. This CDR3 is 15 amino acids long. V lost 4 bases and J 8 bases, leaving 20 bases between the germline ends. The CDR3 DNA reads as TGCGCCAGCAGCCAGGACCCGTCCCAGTGGGGTACGCAGTATTTT. Translation gives CASSQDPSQWGTQYF.

The chain joins TRBV29-1 to TRBJ1-2, with TRBD1 matching 7 bases. Germline V CDR1 and CDR2: SQVTM, ANQGSEA. The CDR3 spans 13 residues. V lost 3 bases and J lost 2; bases outside the gene matches: 3. CDR3 amino acids: CSVDEDRNYGYTF. In DNA, the CDR3 is TGCAGCGTTGATGAGGACAGGAACTATGGCTACACCTTC. Filled out from reference TRBV29-1 and TRBJ1-2, the complete variable domain reads SAVISQKPSRDICQRGTSLTIQCQVDSQVTMMFWYRQQPGQSLTLIATANQGSEATYESGFVIDKFPISRPNLTFSTLTVSNMSPEDSSIYLCSVDEDRNYGYTFGSGTRLTVV.

V usage is TRBV6-6 and J usage is TRBJ2-2; D uncertain. Deletions cut 4 bases from V and 7 bases from J, with 7 bases between. Germline values: CDR1 MNHNY, CDR2 SVGAGI (reference sequence). The CDR3 loop spans 12 amino acids. CDR3 bases: TGTGCCAGCAGTTCGAGAAACGGGGAGCTGTTTTTT. This gives the protein CASSSRNGELFF.

The genes are TRBV7-2 and TRBJ1-2, with TRBD1 identical over 8 bases. This CDR3 has 15 amino acids. Germline CDR1 is SGHTA and CDR2 is FQGNSA. Trimming cost V 8 bases and J 6 bases; bases outside gene matches: 14. Here the CDR3 DNA reads TGTGCCAGCTACTTGTCCCGACAGGGGCAGAATGGCTACACCTTC. Protein: CASYLSRQGQNGYTF.

The V call is TRBV5-1, the J call TRBJ1-1, with D perhaps matching TRBD1 (6 bases). In germline, CDR1 is SGHRS, CDR2 YFSETQ. This CDR3 comprises 15 residues. V was shortened by 0 bases and J by 4 bases, with 13 bases between the two germline ends. CDR3 coding DNA: TGCGCCAGCAGCTTGGATGGGCAGGGGCCCACTGAAGCTTTCTTT. Its translation is CASSLDGQGPTEAFF. Looking up the rest from reference TRBV5-1 and TRBJ1-1 gives the full variable domain: KAGVTQTPRYLIKTRGQQVTLSCSPISGHRSVSWYQQTPGQGLQFLFEYFSETQRNKGNFPGRFSGRQFSNSRSEMNVSTLELGDSALYLCASSLDGQGPTEAFFGQGTRLTVV.

The rearrangement links TRBV5-6 to TRBJ2-1; TRBD2 matches 12 bases. In germline, CDR1 is SGHDT, CDR2 YYEEEE. V gave up 4 bases and J gave up 7 bases; unmatched junction bases: 9. The CDR3 is 16 residues long. CDR3 sequence: CASSDQLAGGRNEQFF. In DNA, the CDR3 is TGTGCCAGCAGCGACCAACTAGCGGGGGGCCGGAATGAGCAGTTCTTC.

This clonotype was seen only a few times. This chain uses TRBV5-1 with TRBJ2-4, with TRBD1 identical over 11 bases. The CDR3 runs 15 residues. The V and J ends lost 4 bases and 8 bases, in that order; junction bases with no gene match: 8. Germline lookup yields CDR1 SGHRS and CDR2 YFSETQ. The CDR3 DNA reads TGCGCCAGCAGCCCGTCGGGGACAGGGGGATACATTCAGTACTTC. The encoded protein is CASSPSGTGGYIQYF. The whole variable domain, filled in from reference TRBV5-1 and TRBJ2-4, reads KAGVTQTPRYLIKTRGQQVTLSCSPISGHRSVSWYQQTPGQGLQFLFEYFSETQRNKGNFPGRFSGRQFSNSRSEMNVSTLELGDSALYLCASSPSGTGGYIQYFGAGTRLSVL.

This clonotype was seen a few times. The chain recombines TRBV3-1 with TRBJ2-1, with 8 bases lining up with TRBD2. Germline lookup yields CDR1 LGHDT and CDR2 YNNKEL (reference sequence). The ends lost 2 bases at V and 8 bases at J; junction bases unmatched: 11. There are 16 residues in the CDR3. The CDR3 DNA reads TGTGCCAGCAGCCAACTCCCGGGACTAGTTGTCCATGAGCAGTTCTTC. This codes for CASSQLPGLVVHEQFF.

There are a few counts of this clonotype. The V and J genes are TRBV11-2 and TRBJ2-3; D remains unclear. With 8 bases removed from V and 7 bases from J, the gap between germline ends came to 10 bases. The CDR3 runs to 11 residues. CDR1 and CDR2 from the germline V gene are SGHAT and FQNNGV. The CDR3 loop reads CASERRNTQYF. The CDR3 DNA reads TGTGCCAGCGAACGCCGGAATACGCAGTATTTT.

The chain links TRBV12-3 or TRBV12-4 to TRBJ1-1, with D unresolved. The CDR3 is made up of 13 amino acids. Trimming stripped 6 bases from V and 4 bases from J, with 12 bases between. The CDR3 loop is CASSPEVGTEAFF. DNA of the CDR3: TGTGCCAGCAGCCCAGAGGTCGGCACTGAAGCTTTCTTT.

This chain connects TRBV7-9 to TRBJ1-2; unclear D gene. The CDR3 covers 14 residues. Trimming stripped 1 base from V and 6 bases from J, with 12 bases between. Germline-derived CDR1 and CDR2 are SEHNR and FQNEAQ (reference sequence). CDR3 DNA sequence: TGTGCCAGCAGCTTAGTTCCACTGCCAGATGGCTACACCTTC. Translated, it gives CASSLVPLPDGYTF.

The chain joins TRBV5-4 to TRBJ1-4, with 9 bases that match TRBD1. V trimming: 4 bases; J trimming: 7 bases; junction bases outside the gene matches: 5. The CDR3 has 14 amino acids. From germline, CDR1 is SGHNT and CDR2 YYREEE (reference sequence). The CDR3, as DNA: TGTGCCAGCAGCCTACAGGGGGCGATTGAAAAACTGTTTTTT. Protein sequence: CASSLQGAIEKLFF.